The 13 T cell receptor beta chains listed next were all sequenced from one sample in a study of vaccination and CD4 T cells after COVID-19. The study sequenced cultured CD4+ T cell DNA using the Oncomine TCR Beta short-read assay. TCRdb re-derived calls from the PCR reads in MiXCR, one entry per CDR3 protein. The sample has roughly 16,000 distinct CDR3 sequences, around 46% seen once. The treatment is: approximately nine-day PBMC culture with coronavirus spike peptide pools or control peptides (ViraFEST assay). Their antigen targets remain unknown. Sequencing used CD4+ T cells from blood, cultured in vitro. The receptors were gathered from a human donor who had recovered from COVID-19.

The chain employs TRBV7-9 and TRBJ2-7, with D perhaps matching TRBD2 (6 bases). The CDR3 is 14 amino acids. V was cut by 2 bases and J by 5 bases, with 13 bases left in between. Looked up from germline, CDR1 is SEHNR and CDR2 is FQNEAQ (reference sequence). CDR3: CASSLMGLSNEQYF. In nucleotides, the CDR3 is TGTGCCAGCAGCTTAATGGGACTCAGCAACGAGCAGTACTTC.

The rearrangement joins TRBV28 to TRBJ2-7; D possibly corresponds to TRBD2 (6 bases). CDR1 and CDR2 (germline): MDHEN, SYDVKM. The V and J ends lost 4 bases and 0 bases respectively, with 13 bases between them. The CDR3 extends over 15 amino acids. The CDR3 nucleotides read TGTGCCAGCAGTTCGGGACTTATAGGCTCCTACGAGCAGTACTTC. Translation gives CASSSGLIGSYEQYF. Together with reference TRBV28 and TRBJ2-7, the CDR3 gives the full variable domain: DVKVTQSSRYLVKRTGEKVFLECVQDMDHENMFWYRQDPGLGLRLIYFSYDVKMKEKGDIPEGYSVSREKKERFSLILESASTNQTSMYLCASSSGLIGSYEQYFGPGTRLTVT.

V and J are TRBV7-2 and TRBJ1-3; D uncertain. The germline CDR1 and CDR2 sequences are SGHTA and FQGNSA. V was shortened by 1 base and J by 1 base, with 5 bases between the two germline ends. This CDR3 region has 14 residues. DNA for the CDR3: TGTGCCAGCAGCTTAGTAGGTTCTGGAAACACCATATATTTT. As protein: CASSLVGSGNTIYF.

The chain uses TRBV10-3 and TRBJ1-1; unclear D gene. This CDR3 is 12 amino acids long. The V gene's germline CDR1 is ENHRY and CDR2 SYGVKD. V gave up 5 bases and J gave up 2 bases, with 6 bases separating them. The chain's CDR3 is CAISSSNTEAFF. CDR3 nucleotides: TGTGCCATCAGTAGTTCAAACACTGAAGCTTTCTTT.

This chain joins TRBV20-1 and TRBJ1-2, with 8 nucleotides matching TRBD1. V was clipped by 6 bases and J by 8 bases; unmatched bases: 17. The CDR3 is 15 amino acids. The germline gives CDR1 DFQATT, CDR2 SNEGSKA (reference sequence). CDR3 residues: CSAPSSSRTGRGYTF. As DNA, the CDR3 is TGCAGTGCCCCAAGTTCCTCACGGACAGGGCGGGGCTACACCTTC.

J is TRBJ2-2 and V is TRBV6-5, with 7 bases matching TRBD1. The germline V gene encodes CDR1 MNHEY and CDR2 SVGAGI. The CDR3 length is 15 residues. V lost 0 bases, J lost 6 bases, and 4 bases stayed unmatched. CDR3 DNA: TGTGCCAGCAGTTACTCTGACAGGGTCGCCGGGGAGCTGTTTTTT. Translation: CASSYSDRVAGELFF.

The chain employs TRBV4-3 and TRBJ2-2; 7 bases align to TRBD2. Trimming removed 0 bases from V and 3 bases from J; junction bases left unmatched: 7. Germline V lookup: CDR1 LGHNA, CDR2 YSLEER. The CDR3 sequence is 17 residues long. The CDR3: CASSQDLGGRDTGELFF. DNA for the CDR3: TGCGCCAGCAGCCAAGATTTGGGGGGGAGGGACACCGGGGAGCTGTTTTTT.

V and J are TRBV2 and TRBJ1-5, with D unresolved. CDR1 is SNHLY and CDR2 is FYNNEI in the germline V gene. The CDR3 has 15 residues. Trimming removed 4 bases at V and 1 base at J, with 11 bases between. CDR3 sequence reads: CASSARFGSNQPQHF. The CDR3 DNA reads TGTGCCAGCAGTGCCCGGTTCGGAAGCAATCAGCCCCAGCATTTT. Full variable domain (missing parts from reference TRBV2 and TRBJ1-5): EPEVTQTPSHQVTQMGQEVILRCVPISNHLYFYWYRQILGQKVEFLVSFYNNEISEKSEIFDDQFSVERPDGSNFTLKIRSTKLEDSAMYFCASSARFGSNQPQHFGDGTRLSIL.

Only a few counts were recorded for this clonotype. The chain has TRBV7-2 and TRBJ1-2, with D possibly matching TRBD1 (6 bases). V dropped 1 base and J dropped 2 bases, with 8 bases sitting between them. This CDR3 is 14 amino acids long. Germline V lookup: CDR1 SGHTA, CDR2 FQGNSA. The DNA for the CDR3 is TGTGCCAGCAGCTTAGGGACAGCAAACTATGGCTACACCTTC. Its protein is CASSLGTANYGYTF.

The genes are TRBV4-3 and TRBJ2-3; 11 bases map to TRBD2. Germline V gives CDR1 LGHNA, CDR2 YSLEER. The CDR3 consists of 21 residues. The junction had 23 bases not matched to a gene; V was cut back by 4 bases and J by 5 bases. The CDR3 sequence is CASSLKISRLAGSGKEDTQYF. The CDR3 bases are TGCGCCAGCAGCCTCAAGATCTCGAGACTAGCGGGATCGGGTAAAGAAGATACGCAGTATTTT.

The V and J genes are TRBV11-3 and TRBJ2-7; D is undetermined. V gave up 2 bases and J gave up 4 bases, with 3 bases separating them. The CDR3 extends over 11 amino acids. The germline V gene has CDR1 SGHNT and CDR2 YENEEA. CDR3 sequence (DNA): TGTGCCAGCAGCTTATTTTACGAGCAGTACTTC. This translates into CASSLFYEQYF.

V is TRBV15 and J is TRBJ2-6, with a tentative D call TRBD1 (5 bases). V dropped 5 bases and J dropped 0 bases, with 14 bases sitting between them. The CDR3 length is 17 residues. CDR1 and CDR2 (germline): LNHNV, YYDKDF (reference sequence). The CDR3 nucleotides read TGTGCCACCAGCGGCGTTCAGGGCCCCTCTGGGGCCAACGTCCTGACTTTC. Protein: CATSGVQGPSGANVLTF.

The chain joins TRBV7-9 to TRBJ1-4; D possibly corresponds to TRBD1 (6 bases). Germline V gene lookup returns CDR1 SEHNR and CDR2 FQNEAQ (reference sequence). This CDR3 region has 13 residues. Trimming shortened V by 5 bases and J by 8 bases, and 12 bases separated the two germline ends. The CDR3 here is CASSPGAAEKLFF. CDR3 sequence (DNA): TGTGCCAGCAGCCCAGGGGCGGCGGAAAAACTGTTTTTT. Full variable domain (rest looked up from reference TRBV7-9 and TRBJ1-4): DTGVSQNPRHKITKRGQNVTFRCDPISEHNRLYWYRQTLGQGPEFLTYFQNEAQLEKSRLLSDRFSAERPKGSFSTLEIQRTEQGDSAMYLCASSPGAAEKLFFGSGTQLSVL.